Following are 21 T cell receptor beta chains from one sample sequenced in a study of T cell repertoires in cytomegalovirus infection. Antigen specificity for these receptors is unknown. TCRdb redid the calling of the reads with MiXCR, one entry per CDR3 protein. The sample lists 900,000 to 950,000 distinct CDR3 sequences; 31% were seen once. Sequences were derived from cultured CD8+ T cells from PBMCs, sampled from culture after CMV antigen stimulation. These receptors all stem from a human donor in good health (CMV status not recorded). Some clones in this sample may be carry-over from other donors' samples.

The gene calls are TRBV27 and TRBJ1-2; 8 bases map to TRBD1. The CDR3 length is 14 residues. Germline CDR1 is MNHEY and CDR2 is SMNVEV (reference sequence). V lost 4 bases to trimming and J lost 5 bases; unmatched junction nucleotides: 6. The CDR3 protein is CASSYTGGEYGYTF. The DNA for the CDR3 is TGTGCCAGCAGTTATACAGGGGGGGAATATGGCTACACCTTC.

As regards this clonotype: The junction and the germline gene differ at one end; a read error may be behind it. V gene TRBV10-3 combines with J gene TRBJ1-6; D may be TRBD1 (5 bases). Germline values: CDR1 ENHRY, CDR2 SYGVKD. The CDR3 extends over 14 amino acids. The CDR3 loop reads CAISEGDGNSLLHF. CDR3 in DNA: TGTGCCATCAGTGAGGGGGACGGGAATTCACTCCTCCACTTT.

This clonotype was seen repeatedly, ten times or more. The rearrangement links TRBV27 to TRBJ1-5, with TRBD1 identical over 8 bases. The trim removed 6 bases at V and 4 bases at J, leaving 5 bases unmatched. Germline V gene lookup returns CDR1 MNHEY and CDR2 SMNVEV (reference sequence). CDR3 length: 14 residues. The DNA of the CDR3 is TGTGCCAGCAGCTTTGGACAGGGTAATCAGCCCCAGCATTTT. Translation: CASSFGQGNQPQHF.

This clonotype was detected a few times. V usage is TRBV6-2 or TRBV6-3 and J usage is TRBJ2-3, with 11 nucleotides matching TRBD2. V was pared by 0 bases and J by 2 bases, with 13 bases of the junction left unmatched. The germline gives CDR1 MNHEY, CDR2 SVGEGT. The CDR3 covers 20 residues. CDR3 loop: CASSYSKTPGTSGYTDTQYF. CDR3 DNA sequence: TGTGCCAGCAGTTACTCAAAAACGCCTGGGACTAGCGGATACACAGATACGCAGTATTTT.

In this sample, this clonotype turned up once. The J gene is TRBJ1-2, the V gene TRBV6-1; a possible D gene is TRBD1 (5 bases). This CDR3 is built from 15 residues. Germline CDR1 reads MNHNS; CDR2 reads SASEGT. V was trimmed by 11 bases and J by 1 base, leaving 20 bases between them. The CDR3 DNA reads as TGTGCCGCCACCTGGAGGGGTGCTTATAACTATGGCTACACCTTC. Translating it yields CAATWRGAYNYGYTF.

This clonotype was recorded a few times. The chain combines TRBV4-1 with TRBJ1-1; D not resolved. With 1 base removed from V and 7 bases from J, the gap between germline ends came to 10 bases. The CDR3 totals 13 residues. CDR1 and CDR2 (germline): MGHRA, YSYEKL. CDR3 region: CASSQVSGIEAFF. The CDR3 DNA sequence: TGCGCCAGCAGCCAAGTATCGGGGATTGAAGCTTTCTTT.

This clonotype was counted a few times. This sequence joins TRBV24-1 and TRBJ2-3; 8 bases are a match to TRBD1. The CDR3 spans 14 residues. V was pared by 5 bases and J by 1 base, with 1 base of the junction left unmatched. CDR1 is KGHDR, CDR2 SFDVKD, per germline. This CDR3 is CATSAGGGTDTQYF. Written as DNA, the CDR3 is TGTGCCACCAGTGCAGGGGGCGGCACAGATACGCAGTATTTT.

There are a few counts of this clonotype. The chain has TRBV27 and TRBJ1-2; TRBD1 agrees at 9 bases. Germline CDR1 is MNHEY and CDR2 is SMNVEV (reference sequence). V lost 6 bases, J lost 4 bases, and 9 bases stayed unmatched. There are 15 residues in the CDR3. The CDR3 region has the DNA TGTGCCAGCAGAGCCCGGGACAGGGTTATCTATGGCTACACCTTC. This codes for CASRARDRVIYGYTF.

This clonotype was counted ten times or more. The V call is TRBV7-8, the J call TRBJ1-1, with 7 bases lining up with TRBD1. With V trimmed by 2 bases and J by 7 bases, 4 bases remained unmatched. This CDR3 region has 13 residues. Germline V lookup: CDR1 SGHVS, CDR2 FQNEAQ. In DNA form, the CDR3 reads TGTGCCAGCAGCTTAAGGGGGACAGATGAAGCTTTCTTT. Its protein product is CASSLRGTDEAFF.

This clonotype was found many times. The chain employs TRBV7-8 and TRBJ1-5; the match to TRBD1 covers 8 bases. J gave up 2 bases and V 5 bases, and 8 bases lay outside the gene matches. Per germline, CDR1 SGHVS and CDR2 FQNEAQ. The CDR3 is 16 residues long. This CDR3 reads CASSILGQAGNQPQHF. For the CDR3, the DNA is TGTGCCAGCAGCATTTTGGGACAGGCCGGCAATCAGCCCCAGCATTTT.

The chain is built from TRBV7-9 and TRBJ1-1, with 9 positions matching TRBD1. CDR1 SEHNR and CDR2 FQNEAQ come from the germline V gene (reference sequence). CDR3 length: 14 amino acids. J gave up 5 bases and V 6 bases, and 7 bases lay outside the gene matches. The CDR3 nucleotides read TGTGCCAGCAGGCAACAGGGGGCGCGGACTGAAGCTTTCTTT. It is translated as CASRQQGARTEAFF.

The rearrangement links TRBV15 to TRBJ2-5; 8 bases are a match to TRBD1. The V gene's germline CDR1 is LNHNV and CDR2 YYDKDF (reference sequence). CDR3 length: 16 amino acids. J gave up 1 base and V 5 bases, and 9 bases lay outside the gene matches. CDR3 sequence (DNA): TGTGCCACCAGCCCCGGTGAGGACAGGGTCCAAGAGACCCAGTACTTC. Translated, it gives CATSPGEDRVQETQYF.

As for this clonotype: Germline and junction disagree at one end, which may indicate a read error. This chain links TRBV7-8 with TRBJ2-3; D is tentatively TRBD1 or TRBD2 (5 bases each). Looked up from germline, CDR1 is SGHVS and CDR2 is FQNEAQ. The CDR3 loop spans 16 amino acids. The CDR3 coding sequence is TGTGCCAGCAGCTTCCGGGGCCGACCTGATACAGTTACGCAGTATTTT. It is translated as CASSFRGRPDTVTQYF.

This clonotype was observed a few times. The chain employs TRBV4-3 and TRBJ1-1; D might be TRBD1 (5 bases). The CDR3 is 15 residues long. Trimming pared 3 bases from V and 1 base from J, leaving 12 bases between. CDR1 is LGHNA, CDR2 YSLEER, per germline. CDR3 DNA: TGCGCCAGCAGCCAGGGGGGGAGGGGGAACACTGAAGCTTTCTTT. Translated: CASSQGGRGNTEAFF.

This clonotype has a handful of counts. For the CDR3, the DNA is TGTGCCAGTAGTATCAGATTCGGCCAGGGGGTCCTTCACAATGAGCAGTTCTTC. It specifies CASSIRFGQGVLHNEQFF. The chain carries TRBV19 and TRBJ2-1, with 7 bases fitting TRBD1. In germline, CDR1 is LNHDA, CDR2 SQIVND (reference sequence). With V trimmed by 3 bases and J by 5 bases, 16 bases remained unmatched. This CDR3 spans 18 amino acids.

The sample holds a few counts of this clonotype. V gene TRBV14 combines with J gene TRBJ1-5, with D unclear. The V gene's germline CDR1 is SGHDN and CDR2 FVKESK. Trimming pared 4 bases from V and 0 bases from J, leaving 13 bases between. The CDR3 is 16 residues long. Written as DNA, the CDR3 is TGTGCCAGCAGCCCCCGTTTTCGCTATAGCAATCAGCCCCAGCATTTT. It is translated as CASSPRFRYSNQPQHF.

This clonotype turned up a few times. The chain couples TRBV6-2 or TRBV6-3 to TRBJ2-7, with unresolved D. The CDR3 totals 13 residues. V lost 3 bases and J lost 2, with 8 bases in between. Germline loops: CDR1 MNHEY, CDR2 SVGEGT. CDR3 residues: CASSYMGTYEQYF. The CDR3 DNA is TGTGCCAGCAGTTATATGGGGACCTACGAGCAGTACTTC.

The chain is built from TRBV20-1 and TRBJ2-5; D may match TRBD1 or TRBD2 (5 bases each). CDR1 is DFQATT and CDR2 is SNEGSKA in the germline V gene (reference sequence). With 1 base removed from V and 2 bases from J, the gap between germline ends came to 11 bases. This CDR3 region has 14 residues. CDR3 nucleotide sequence: TGCAGTGCTAGAGGGGGGACCATTCAAGAGACCCAGTACTTC. This translates into CSARGGTIQETQYF.

In its sample, this clonotype was seen many times. The chain combines TRBV6-5 with TRBJ2-3, with a tentative D call TRBD1 (6 bases). The CDR3 length is 16 residues. Germline assignment: CDR1 MNHEY and CDR2 SVGAGI. The germline V and J ends were trimmed by 0 bases and 2 bases, with 12 bases remaining between them. The CDR3 nucleotides are TGTGCCAGCAGTTACTCGGGGGACACTGACACAGATACGCAGTATTTT. Its protein is CASSYSGDTDTDTQYF.

The chain uses TRBV27 and TRBJ1-4, with D tentatively TRBD1 (5 bases). CDR1 and CDR2 (germline): MNHEY, SMNVEV (reference sequence). CDR3 length: 16 amino acids. Trimming took 4 bases from V and 2 from J, leaving 14 bases between them. CDR3 in amino acids: CASSSEMTATNEKLFF. For the CDR3, the DNA is TGTGCCAGCAGTTCCGAGATGACAGCGACTAATGAAAAACTGTTTTTT.

The chain carries TRBV19 and TRBJ1-5, with TRBD1 matching over 9 bases. Germline-derived CDR1 and CDR2 are LNHDA and SQIVND (reference sequence). The CDR3 runs to 14 residues. V shed 10 bases and J 6 bases; nucleotides not matched to a gene: 10. CDR3 sequence reads: CATRQGEQAQPQHF. CDR3 in DNA: TGTGCCACACGACAGGGGGAACAAGCTCAGCCCCAGCATTTT.